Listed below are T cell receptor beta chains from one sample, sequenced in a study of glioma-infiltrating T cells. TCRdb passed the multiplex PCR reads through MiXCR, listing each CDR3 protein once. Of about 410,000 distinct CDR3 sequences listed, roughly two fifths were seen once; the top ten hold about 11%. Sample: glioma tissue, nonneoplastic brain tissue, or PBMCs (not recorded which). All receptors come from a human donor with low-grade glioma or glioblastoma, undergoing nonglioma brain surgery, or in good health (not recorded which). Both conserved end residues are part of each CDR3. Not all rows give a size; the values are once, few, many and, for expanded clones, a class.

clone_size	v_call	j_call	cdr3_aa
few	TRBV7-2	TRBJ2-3	CASSSKISGGHTDTQYF
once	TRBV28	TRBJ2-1	CSIGLAGLNEQFF
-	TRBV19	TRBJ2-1	CASKTGPSYNEQFF
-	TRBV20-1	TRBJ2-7	CSARLTSGGAYEQYF
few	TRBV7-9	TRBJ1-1	CASSLTRGGQRTEAFF
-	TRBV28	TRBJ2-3	CAIRPHRDTLTDTQYF
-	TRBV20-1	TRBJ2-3	CSAYRNTDTQYF
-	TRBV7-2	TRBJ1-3	CASNLLGPPSGNTIYF
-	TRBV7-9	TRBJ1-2	CASSLSITGNYGYTF
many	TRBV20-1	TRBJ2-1	CSAMDRGAYNEQFF
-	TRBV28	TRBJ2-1	CASSSRDSSYEQFF
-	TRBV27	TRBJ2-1	CASWSLGNEQFF
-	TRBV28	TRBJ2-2	CASSYRVQNTGELFF
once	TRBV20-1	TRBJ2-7	CSASSGDYVQYF
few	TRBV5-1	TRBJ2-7	CASSTQGTTGDEQYF
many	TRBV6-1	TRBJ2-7	CASTSPPGTGNYEQYF
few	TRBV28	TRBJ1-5	CASNQGGNQPQHF
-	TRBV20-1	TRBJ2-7	CSARNPGPATYEQYF
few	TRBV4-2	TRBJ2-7	CASSQDGGGRYEQYF
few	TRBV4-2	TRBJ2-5	CASSQGSLAGDGETQYF
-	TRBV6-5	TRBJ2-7	CASSSPGQGNEQYF
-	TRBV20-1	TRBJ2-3	CSARGPGQGHTQYF
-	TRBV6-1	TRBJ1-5	CASGPTGLGNQPQHF
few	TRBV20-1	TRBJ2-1	CSAGSGTRFQFF
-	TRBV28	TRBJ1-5	CASSLWAGAQHF
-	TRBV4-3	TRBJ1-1	CASSPYTVNTEAFF
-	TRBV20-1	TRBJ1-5	CSVLSGGFIVQPQHF
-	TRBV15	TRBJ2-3	CATSRDLAGNTDTQCF
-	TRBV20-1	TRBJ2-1	CSARDYGSSYNEQLF
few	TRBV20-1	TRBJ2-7	CSASRRYSYEQYF
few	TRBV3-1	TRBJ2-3	CASSQGVVTTDTQYF
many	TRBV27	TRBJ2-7	CATGRQSSYEQYF
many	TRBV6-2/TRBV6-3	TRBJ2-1	CASLFGTSKSNEQFF
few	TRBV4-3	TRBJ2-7	CASSQAGQGTYEQYF
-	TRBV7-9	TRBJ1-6	CASSPGRWGIYNSPLHF
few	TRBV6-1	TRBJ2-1	CASSEGGSSYNEQFF
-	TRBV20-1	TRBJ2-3	CSATQARDTQYF
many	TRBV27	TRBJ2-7	CASSLSAGEQYF
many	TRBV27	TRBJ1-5	CASSPEDRDQPQHF
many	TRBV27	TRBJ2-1	CASSPYFDPGNEQFF
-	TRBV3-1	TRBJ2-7	CASSLGDEQYF
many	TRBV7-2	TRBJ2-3	CASSQQGTDTQYF
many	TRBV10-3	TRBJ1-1	CAITSTGIGTEAFF
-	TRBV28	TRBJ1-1	CAIKGMGAEAFF
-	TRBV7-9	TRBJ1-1	CASSFTLGGTPMNTEAFF
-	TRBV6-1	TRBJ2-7	CASSFGGGHYEQYF
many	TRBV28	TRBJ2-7	CASTLGYEQYF
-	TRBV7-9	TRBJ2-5	CASSLAPGIRETQYF
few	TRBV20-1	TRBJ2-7	CSAIGGTGNSYEQYF